This TCR beta chain was retrieved from a study of regulatory T cells in long-lasting Graves disease. The table lists this clonotype with many counts. Documented time point: newly diagnosed GD, antithyroid drugs for less than 3 months. Construction of the TCR library relied on RNA isolated from PBMCs. The trim removed 7 bases at V and 4 bases at J, leaving 4 bases unmatched. This CDR3 is 12 amino acids long. Building of the TCR beta libraries involved iRepertoire HTBI primers and Arm-PCR of CDR3 regions. Original processing methods: Identification across samples found about 65 TRBV and over 12 TRBJ segments. MiXCR, applied by TCRdb to the multiplex PCR reads, yields one record per CDR3 protein. TCRdb, not the original authors, processed these V and J calls. This sample carries about 530,000 distinct CDR3 sequences, more than 15% of them seen once, and the ten largest clones take approximately 25%. The same sample was also studied in work on T cells in Graves' hyperthyroidism and ophthalmopathy.

The receptor was derived from a woman between 40 and 65 years old with Graves disease. The sample consisted of peripheral blood mononuclear cells (PBMCs), taken at new diagnosis, from a patient treated with antithyroid drugs. V is TRBV12-3 or TRBV12-4 and J is TRBJ2-7; TRBD1 matches 7 bases. CDR3 region: CASTRTGYEQYF. In DNA, the CDR3 is TGTGCCAGCACCCGGACAGGATACGAGCAGTACTTC.